Below, 2 T cell receptor beta chains from the same sample are listed, as sequenced in a study of cytomegalovirus exposure and HLA in healthy donors. A multiplex PCR was run with 60 Vbeta primers and 13 Jbeta primers. The data were produced by immunoSEQ multiplex PCR, yet TCRdb's version contains in-frame clones alone and is incomplete. The sample shows under 100,000 clones, around four fifths of them seen only once. The specimen was PBMCs. The origin of the receptors is a boy younger than 18 in good health and CMV-seronegative.

The J gene is TRBJ2-6, the V gene TRBV7-8; 8 bases agree with TRBD2. There are 19 residues in the CDR3. Trimming cost V 4 bases and J 0 bases; bases outside gene matches: 11. CDR1 and CDR2 from the germline V gene are SGHVS and FQNEAQ. DNA of the CDR3: TGTGCCAGCAGCTCCAAACGGGCGGGGGGTCGCTCTGGGGCCAACGTCCTGACTTTC. Translated, it gives CASSSKRAGGRSGANVLTF.

This clone has only a few counts. This chain connects TRBV5-4 to TRBJ2-7, with 8 bases matching TRBD2. Looked up from germline, CDR1 is SGHNT and CDR2 is YYREEE (reference sequence). The CDR3 consists of 16 residues. The V segment lost 0 bases and the J segment 0 bases; nucleotides outside the gene matches: 5. The CDR3 sequence: CASSLGTGLDSYEQYF. CDR3 nucleotides: TGTGCCAGCAGCTTGGGGACGGGACTAGACTCCTACGAGCAGTACTTC.